This record looks at one T cell receptor beta chain sequence and its context. Its specificity is unknown. Germline CDR1 and CDR2: MNHNS and SASEGT. The CDR3 contains 10 residues. The V end was cut by 6 bases, the J end by 6 bases, with 6 bases between. This record comes from a study of regulatory T cells in long-lasting Graves disease. The sample's time point: persistent/refractory GD, antithyroid drugs over 5 years with positive TRAb. PBMC-extracted RNA yielded the TCR library. Study-wide findings and caveats: Under persistent disease, TRBV28, TRBJ1-2 and TRBJ2-5 were used preferentially.

Arm-PCR of CDR3 regions with iRepertoire HTBI primers generated TCR beta libraries. TCRdb recomputed calls from the multiplex PCR reads with MiXCR, one row per CDR3 protein. Of some 470,000 distinct CDR3 sequences listed, about a fifth were seen once; the top ten hold 7% to 9%. The chain combines TRBV6-1 with TRBJ2-7; D not resolved. This TCR was recovered from a female donor with Graves disease. The sequencing here drew on peripheral blood mononuclear cells (PBMCs), taken when the disease was refractory, from a patient treated with antithyroid drugs. The DNA of the CDR3 is TGTGCCAGCAGCCCTAGCGAGCAGTACTTC. Protein: CASSPSEQYF.